This T cell receptor beta chain was sequenced during a study of CD8 T cells in Susac syndrome. Random hexamers were used to reverse transcribe roughly 0.5 to 1 ug of RNA. TCRdb redid the calling of the immunoSEQ multiplex PCR reads with MiXCR, one entry per CDR3 protein. The table has around 300,000 distinct CDR3 sequences, 92% seen once; the top ten hold 0.065%. The sample holds one count of this clonotype. Sequencing of TCR beta was performed on blood CD8+ T cells and on blood CD4+ T cells. Relapsing-remitting disease, either stable or active, was present in the multiple sclerosis controls, who were treatment-naive patients. Bulk CD8+ and CD4+ cells came from magnetic negative isolation; CD8+ TEMRA by FACS. V gave up 7 bases and J gave up 9 bases, with 16 bases separating them. This CDR3 is 13 amino acids long.

The sequence came from a human donor with multiple sclerosis. The specimen was CD4+ T cells from PBMCs. The chain is built from TRBV12-3 or TRBV12-4 and TRBJ1-5; the D gene is possibly TRBD1 (6 bases). CDR3 loop: CASKVGALSPQHF. In nucleotides, the CDR3 is TGTGCCAGCAAAGTGGGGGCCTTATCGCCCCAGCATTTT.